This TCR beta chain was sequenced for a study of OX40 agonist ivuxolimab in advanced cancers. This CDR3 is 15 amino acids long. V was shortened by 5 bases and J by 0 bases, with 8 bases between the two germline ends. Germline lookup yields CDR1 MNHEY and CDR2 SVGAGI. Some clones are missing from TCRdb's copy, which holds only in-frame ones; the method was immunoSEQ multiplex PCR. The profile shows about 70,000 clones, roughly four fifths of them singletons. The specimen comprised CD4+ or CD8+ T cells sorted from blood, sampled in a trial of the OX40 agonist ivuxolimab. This TCR came from an adult with an advanced solid tumor such as melanoma, head and neck, liver or kidney cancer. The gene calls are TRBV6-5 and TRBJ2-6, with D possibly being TRBD2 (7 bases). The CDR3 region is CASSRGGSGANVLTF. CDR3 DNA: TGTGCCAGCAGTAGGGGGGGCTCTGGGGCCAACGTCCTGACTTTC.